This passage covers 29 T cell receptor beta chains from one sample sequenced in a study of regulatory T cells in long-lasting Graves disease. The time point was: newly diagnosed GD, antithyroid drugs for less than 3 months. The TCR library was made from RNA extracted from PBMCs. The authors built TCR beta libraries using iRepertoire HTBI primers and Arm-PCR of CDR3 regions. TCRdb reanalysed the multiplex PCR reads using MiXCR and keeps one entry per CDR3 protein. The repertoire consists of around 400,000 distinct CDR3 sequences, with around 15% occurring once and the leading ten covering approximately 22%. The sample here was peripheral blood mononuclear cells (PBMCs), taken at new diagnosis, from a patient treated with antithyroid drugs. Receptor source: a female donor with Graves disease.

This clonotype came up many times. This chain uses TRBV3-1 with TRBJ2-1, with TRBD1 matching over 10 bases. The CDR3 sequence is 17 residues long. Germline trimming cut 5 bases from V and 5 bases from J; bases unmatched to any gene: 12. Germline CDR1 LGHDT, CDR2 YNNKEL (reference sequence). The CDR3 here is CASSGQGQGLSNNEQFF. The CDR3 DNA is TGTGCCAGCAGCGGGCAGGGACAGGGGTTGTCAAACAATGAGCAGTTCTTC.

This clonotype was seen ten or more times. This chain connects TRBV27 to TRBJ1-1, with D possibly being TRBD1 (5 bases). V lost 5 bases and J lost 4, with 17 bases in between. Germline V CDR1 and CDR2: MNHEY, SMNVEV (reference sequence). The CDR3 contains 15 residues. CDR3 region: CASSTSWDLPTEAFF. The DNA of the CDR3 is TGTGCCAGCAGTACCTCTTGGGACCTTCCCACTGAAGCTTTCTTT.

This clonotype was seen at least ten times. This rearrangement joins TRBV18 to TRBJ2-7; D is perhaps TRBD1 (5 bases). Trimming pared 5 bases from V and 6 bases from J, leaving 11 bases between. The germline V gene has CDR1 KGHSH and CDR2 LQKENI. CDR3 length: 12 amino acids. CDR3 residues: CASSDSSSEQYF. In DNA, the CDR3 is TGTGCCAGCTCAGACAGTTCTTCCGAGCAGTACTTC.

The rearrangement uses TRBV25-1 and TRBJ2-2, with 9 positions matching TRBD2. Germline CDR1 MGHDK, CDR2 SYGVNS. The CDR3 is made up of 16 amino acids. V gave up 1 base and J gave up 5 bases; unmatched junction bases: 5. The CDR3 is CASSESGLARTGELFF. As DNA, the CDR3 is TGTGCCAGCAGTGAATCAGGACTAGCGCGAACCGGGGAGCTGTTTTTT.

The chain combines TRBV30 with TRBJ1-1; the D gene is possibly TRBD1 (5 bases). The CDR3 length is 18 residues. Germline V gene data show CDR1 as GTSNPN and CDR2 as SVGIG (reference sequence). V lost 3 bases, J lost 0 bases, and 23 bases lay in between. CDR3 bases: TGTGCCTGGAGACCAGTGGGTGGGACCATCCAATTGAACACTGAAGCTTTCTTT. Its translation: CAWRPVGGTIQLNTEAFF.

This clonotype was found many times. An end of the junction differs from the germline gene, which may be a read error. The rearrangement joins TRBV5-1 to TRBJ1-1; no reliable D call. The CDR3 loop spans 13 amino acids. Germline CDR1 is SGHRS and CDR2 is YFSETQ. CDR3 DNA: TGTGCCAGCAGCTTGGAAACAAACACTGAAGCTTTCTTT. Its translation: CASSLETNTEAFF.

This clonotype was counted many times. The chain has TRBV11-3 and TRBJ2-2; no clear D gene. CDR1 is SGHNT, CDR2 YENEEA, per germline. Deletions cut 5 bases from V and 4 bases from J, with 14 bases between. This CDR3 has 15 residues. In DNA form, the CDR3 reads TGTGCCAGCAGCGAAAAACGGACGGGCACCGGGGAGCTGTTTTTT. Its translation: CASSEKRTGTGELFF.

This clonotype was detected many times. The genes are TRBV6-2 or TRBV6-3 and TRBJ2-1, with 8 nucleotides matching TRBD2. Germline trimming cut 2 bases from V and 10 bases from J; bases unmatched to any gene: 13. The CDR3 consists of 16 residues. CDR1 MNHEY and CDR2 SVGEGT come from the germline V gene. The CDR3 coding sequence is TGTGCCAGCAGTTACGGGAGCGGGAGCCTTGTATTGGAGCAGTTCTTC. This translates into CASSYGSGSLVLEQFF.

This clonotype was found a few times. This could be a read error, since a much larger clone is one nucleotide away. The genes are TRBV7-9 and TRBJ1-5; D ambiguous. Deletions cut 5 bases from V and 5 bases from J, with 13 bases between. The CDR3 covers 14 residues. Germline V gene lookup returns CDR1 SEHNR and CDR2 FQNEAQ (reference sequence). The CDR3 coding sequence is TGTGCCAGCAGCAAGGCGGACGTCGATCAGCCCCAGCATTTT. It translates to CASSKADVDQPQHF.

On this clonotype: A far larger clone is just one base off, so this is likely a read error. V usage is TRBV6-1 and J usage is TRBJ2-1; D perhaps matches TRBD2 (6 bases). Germline CDR1 reads MNHNS; CDR2 reads SASEGT. V lost 10 bases and J 10 bases, leaving 20 bases between the germline ends. This CDR3 is built from 13 residues. In DNA form, the CDR3 reads TGTGCCATAAGGAGGGGTGCCCCCTACGAGCAGTTCTTC. Its translation is CAIRRGAPYEQFF.

This clonotype was detected a few times. This chain links TRBV3-1 with TRBJ1-6, with 10 bases matching TRBD1. The CDR3 consists of 18 residues. V lost 2 bases to trimming and J lost 2 bases; unmatched junction nucleotides: 6. The germline gives CDR1 LGHDT, CDR2 YNNKEL (reference sequence). As DNA, the CDR3 is TGTGCCAGCAGCCAACAAAGACAGGGGGCAACCTATAATTCACCCCTCCACTTT. Amino acid sequence: CASSQQRQGATYNSPLHF. Full variable domain (outside the CDR3, taken from reference TRBV3-1 and TRBJ1-6): DTAVSQTPKYLVTQMGNDKSIKCEQNLGHDTMYWYKQDSKKFLKIMFSYNNKELIINETVPNRFSPKSPDKAHLNLHINSLELGDSAVYFCASSQQRQGATYNSPLHFGNGTRLTVT.

This clonotype was observed many times. This sequence joins TRBV7-2 and TRBJ2-5; D is ambiguous. Germline assignment: CDR1 SGHTA and CDR2 FQGNSA. CDR3 length: 13 residues. Trimming took off 8 bases at V and 0 bases at J, with 10 bases between the two ends. In DNA form, the CDR3 reads TGTGCCAGCCGGCAGCCGTACCAAGAGACCCAGTACTTC. Its protein is CASRQPYQETQYF.

This clonotype has at least ten counts. J is TRBJ2-7 and V is TRBV9, with D possibly being TRBD1 or TRBD2 (5 bases each). The V and J ends lost 4 bases and 0 bases respectively, with 8 bases between them. This CDR3 comprises 13 residues. In germline, CDR1 is SGDLS, CDR2 YYNGEE. The CDR3 here is CASSRDGSYEQYF. CDR3 nucleotides: TGTGCCAGCAGCCGGGACGGCTCCTACGAGCAGTACTTC.

This chain joins TRBV20-1 and TRBJ2-5; TRBD1 aligns across 11 bases. The CDR3 consists of 16 residues. V gave up 5 bases and J gave up 4 bases; unmatched junction bases: 12. The germline CDR1 and CDR2 sequences are DFQATT and SNEGSKA (reference sequence). CDR3: CSAPRDRGDFRETQYF. DNA of the CDR3: TGCAGTGCTCCCCGGGACAGGGGGGACTTCCGAGAGACCCAGTACTTC.

This clonotype came up many times. The chain uses TRBV30 and TRBJ2-7, with D unclear. The germline V gene has CDR1 GTSNPN and CDR2 SVGIG (reference sequence). V shed 3 bases and J shed 4 bases, with 10 bases lying between them. CDR3 size: 12 residues. DNA for the CDR3: TGTGCCTGGAGACCGTTGGGGTACGAGCAGTACTTC. The encoded protein is CAWRPLGYEQYF.

Concerning this clonotype itself: A junction boundary mismatches the germline segment, possibly from a read error. The chain has TRBV7-2 and TRBJ2-1, with TRBD2 identical over 8 bases. CDR1 SGHTA and CDR2 FQGNSA come from the germline V gene. The CDR3 covers 15 residues. The CDR3 DNA is TGTGCCAGCAGCTTGGGATTAGCGGGGACCAATGAGCAGCTCTTC. Translating it yields CASSLGLAGTNEQLF.

This clonotype has ten or more counts. The chain carries TRBV12-3 or TRBV12-4 and TRBJ1-2, with D unclear. Deletions cut 3 bases from V and 5 bases from J, with 10 bases between. CDR3 length equals 13 residues. The CDR3 here is CASSFASQYGYTF. The CDR3 DNA sequence: TGTGCCAGCAGTTTTGCCAGCCAATATGGCTACACCTTC.

This chain connects TRBV7-2 to TRBJ1-4, with 12 bases aligning to TRBD1. The CDR3 is made up of 16 amino acids. V trimming: 1 base; J trimming: 9 bases; junction bases outside the gene matches: 6. Per the germline V gene, CDR1 is SGHTA and CDR2 is FQGNSA. CDR3 region: CASSLGSGTGGQKLFF. The CDR3, as DNA: TGTGCCAGCAGCTTAGGGTCTGGGACAGGGGGCCAAAAACTGTTTTTT.

In the case of this clonotype: The CDR3 carries no conserved terminal phenylalanine or tryptophan, so it likely arises from a read error. V is TRBV20-1 and J is TRBJ1-1, with TRBD1 identical over 9 bases. The V and J ends lost 7 bases and 4 bases, in that order; junction bases with no gene match: 7. Germline values: CDR1 DFQATT, CDR2 SNEGSKA (reference sequence). The CDR3 is made up of 13 amino acids. The CDR3 region is CSGFNRGPTEAFS. CDR3 sequence (DNA): TGCAGTGGATTTAACAGGGGGCCCACTGAAGCTTTCTCT.

With respect to this clonotype: This could be a read error, since a much larger clone is one nucleotide away. The rearrangement joins TRBV11-2 to TRBJ2-1; D remains ambiguous. The germline V gene has CDR1 SGHAT and CDR2 FQNNGV. The CDR3 covers 14 residues. CDR3 DNA sequence: TGTGCCGGCAGCCCGCCGAGTGGGTCGGATGAGCAGTTCTTC. It translates to CAGSPPSGSDEQFF.

This chain uses TRBV6-5 with TRBJ1-2, with D uncertain. The CDR3 totals 15 residues. The germline CDR1 and CDR2 sequences are MNHEY and SVGAGI. V was shortened by 3 bases and J by 1 base, with 12 bases between the two germline ends. In DNA form, the CDR3 reads TGTGCCAGCAGTTATTTAACAGCTAATAACTATGGCTACACCTTC. Protein sequence: CASSYLTANNYGYTF.

This clonotype was recorded many times. This sequence joins TRBV7-9 and TRBJ2-1, with D tentatively TRBD2 (5 bases). The CDR3 has 15 residues. The germline gives CDR1 SEHNR, CDR2 FQNEAQ (reference sequence). With 0 bases removed from V and 4 bases from J, the gap between germline ends came to 10 bases. Here the CDR3 DNA reads TGTGCCAGCAGCTTAGCGGGAGATCAGTACAATGAGCAGTTCTTC. Protein sequence: CASSLAGDQYNEQFF.

This chain uses TRBV11-2 with TRBJ2-6; D may match TRBD1 or TRBD2 (5 bases each). The CDR3 has 17 residues. Germline CDR1 and CDR2: SGHAT and FQNNGV. V lost 5 bases and J 2 bases, leaving 16 bases between the germline ends. The CDR3 DNA reads TGTGCCAGCAGCATAAGGGACGTCGGTCCTGGGGCCAACGTCCTGACTTTC. This codes for CASSIRDVGPGANVLTF.

As for this clonotype: This is likely a read error, given that the CDR3 carries no conserved phenylalanine or tryptophan at its end. The V and J genes are TRBV24-1 and TRBJ2-7; D uncertain. Germline V gene data show CDR1 as KGHDR and CDR2 as SFDVKD. V lost 4 bases, J lost 5 bases, and 11 bases lay in between. This CDR3 spans 13 amino acids. The CDR3 loop is CATSDPGRHEQYL. CDR3 sequence (DNA): TGTGCCACCAGTGACCCCGGACGTCACGAGCAGTACCTC.

There are many counts of this clonotype. This rearrangement joins TRBV7-9 to TRBJ2-3; 11 nucleotides match TRBD2. The ends lost 1 base at V and 8 bases at J; junction bases unmatched: 20. This CDR3 has 20 residues. The V gene's germline CDR1 is SEHNR and CDR2 FQNEAQ (reference sequence). CDR3 sequence (DNA): TGTGCCAGCAGCTTAGAAGTCGTTTCGGGACTAGCGGTACCTCCGGGTACGCAGTATTTT. Translated: CASSLEVVSGLAVPPGTQYF.

This clonotype was counted between two and nine times. The V and J genes are TRBV24-1 and TRBJ1-5; D remains unclear. Germline V lookup: CDR1 KGHDR, CDR2 SFDVKD. The CDR3 length is 14 residues. Between the trimmed V and J ends, which lost 4 bases and 0 bases, there was a span of 6 bases. The CDR3 region is CATSDTNSNQPQHF. The CDR3 DNA follows: TGTGCCACCAGTGACACAAATAGCAATCAGCCCCAGCATTTT.

This clonotype was picked up many times. One junction end disagrees with the germline gene, perhaps due to a read error. CDR3 in amino acids: CASSSTPDTQCF. In DNA, the CDR3 is TGTGCCAGCAGTTCTACCCCAGATACGCAGTGTTTT. The rearrangement links TRBV27 to TRBJ2-3; the D is unclear. Germline V lookup: CDR1 MNHEY, CDR2 SMNVEV (reference sequence). The CDR3 extends over 12 amino acids.

This clonotype was counted ten times or more. This rearrangement joins TRBV24-1 to TRBJ1-2; 12 positions match TRBD1. The CDR3 sequence is 17 residues long. The germline gives CDR1 KGHDR, CDR2 SFDVKD. Trimming removed 4 bases from V and 4 bases from J; junction bases left unmatched: 9. The CDR3, as DNA: TGTGCCACCAGTGACTGCCGGGACAGGGGGCCTCGCTATGGCTACACCTTC. Its protein is CATSDCRDRGPRYGYTF.

The V call is TRBV19, the J call TRBJ1-2; D possibly corresponds to TRBD1 (5 bases). Between the trimmed V and J ends, which lost 3 bases and 4 bases, there was a span of 15 bases. The germline V gene encodes CDR1 LNHDA and CDR2 SQIVND (reference sequence). This CDR3 is 15 amino acids long. The CDR3 sequence is CASSIPIAGTYGYTF. The DNA for the CDR3 is TGTGCCAGTAGTATCCCTATCGCCGGGACCTATGGCTACACCTTC.